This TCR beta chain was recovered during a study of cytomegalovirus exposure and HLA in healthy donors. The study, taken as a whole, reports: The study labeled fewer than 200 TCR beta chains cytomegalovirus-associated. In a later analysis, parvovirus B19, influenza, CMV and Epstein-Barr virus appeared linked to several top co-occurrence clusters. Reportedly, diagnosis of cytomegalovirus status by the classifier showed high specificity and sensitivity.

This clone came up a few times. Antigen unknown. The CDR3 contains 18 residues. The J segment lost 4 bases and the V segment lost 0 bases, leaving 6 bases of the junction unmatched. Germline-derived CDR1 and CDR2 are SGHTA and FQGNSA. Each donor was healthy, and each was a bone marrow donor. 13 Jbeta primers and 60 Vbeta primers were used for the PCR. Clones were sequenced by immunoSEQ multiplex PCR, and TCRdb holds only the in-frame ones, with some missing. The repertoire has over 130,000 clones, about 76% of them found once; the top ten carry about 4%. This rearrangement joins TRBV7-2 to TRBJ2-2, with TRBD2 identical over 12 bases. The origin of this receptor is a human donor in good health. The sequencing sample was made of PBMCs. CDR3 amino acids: CASSLASPSGGGTGELFF. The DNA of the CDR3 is TGTGCCAGCAGCTTAGCATCCCCTAGCGGGGGGGGCACCGGGGAGCTGTTTTTT.